One sample yielded the 10 T cell receptor beta chains listed below, sequenced in a study of cytomegalovirus exposure and HLA in healthy donors. Assay: immunoSEQ multiplex PCR; the TCRdb copy retains only in-frame clones and omits some. The data hold approximately 99,000 clones, with around 82% observed a single time. The sample was PBMCs. All receptors come from a woman aged 18-35 years in good health and CMV-seronegative.

This clone has only one observation. V and J are TRBV27 and TRBJ2-7; 7 bases are shared with TRBD1. V trimming: 6 bases; J trimming: 1 base; junction bases outside the gene matches: 9. From germline, CDR1 is MNHEY and CDR2 SMNVEV (reference sequence). The CDR3 extends over 15 amino acids. This CDR3 is CASSYRQGASYEQYF. As DNA, the CDR3 is TGTGCCAGCAGCTACCGACAGGGAGCTTCCTACGAGCAGTACTTC.

V gene TRBV2 combines with J gene TRBJ2-7; D gene ambiguous. Germline V gene data show CDR1 as SNHLY and CDR2 as FYNNEI. Deletions cut 3 bases from V and 3 bases from J, with 9 bases between. This CDR3 contains 13 residues. The CDR3 here is CASSDFEDYEQYF. CDR3 DNA sequence: TGTGCCAGCAGTGACTTCGAGGACTACGAGCAGTACTTC.

This clone has just one count. The V gene is TRBV12-5, the J gene TRBJ2-1; tentatively, D is TRBD2 (6 bases). The germline V and J ends were trimmed by 7 bases and 0 bases, with 13 bases remaining between them. The CDR3 contains 15 residues. CDR1 and CDR2 (germline): LGHNT, FRNRAP. The chain's CDR3 is CASAQAGPSYNEQFF. The CDR3 coding sequence is TGTGCTAGTGCCCAAGCGGGCCCCTCCTACAATGAGCAGTTCTTC.

The chain links TRBV12-5 to TRBJ2-5, with 9 bases identical to TRBD2. V gave up 0 bases and J gave up 1 base; unmatched junction bases: 6. The CDR3 runs to 17 residues. The germline V gene has CDR1 LGHNT and CDR2 FRNRAP. The CDR3 DNA is TGTGCTAGTGGTTTGGTACTCATTAGCGGGGGCCAAGAGACCCAGTACTTC. It yields the protein CASGLVLISGGQETQYF.

This clone was seen a single time. The genes are TRBV19 and TRBJ1-1, with D maybe TRBD1 (5 bases). V gave up 3 bases and J gave up 5 bases, with 10 bases separating them. The V gene's germline CDR1 is LNHDA and CDR2 SQIVND (reference sequence). The CDR3 consists of 13 residues. The CDR3 here is CASSMGGETEAFF. The CDR3 DNA sequence: TGTGCCAGTAGTATGGGGGGGGAAACTGAAGCTTTCTTT.

This clone has just one count. The chain combines TRBV11-2 with TRBJ1-1; the D gene is possibly TRBD1 (6 bases). V was clipped by 5 bases and J by 4 bases, with 11 bases between them. The germline gives CDR1 SGHAT, CDR2 FQNNGV. The length of the CDR3 is 13 residues. As DNA, the CDR3 is TGTGCCAGCAGCCAACAGGGAAGCACTGAAGCTTTCTTT. Encoded protein: CASSQQGSTEAFF.

V gene TRBV30 combines with J gene TRBJ2-1; 7 bases map to TRBD1. The CDR3 runs 13 residues. Looked up from germline, CDR1 is GTSNPN and CDR2 is SVGIG (reference sequence). J lost 8 bases, V lost 3 bases, and 7 bases had no gene match. The CDR3 bases are TGTGCCTGGAGGCCAATAGGGGGCGATGAGCAGTTCTTC. Translation gives CAWRPIGGDEQFF. The variable domain in full, completed from reference TRBV30 and TRBJ2-1, reads SQTIHQWPATLVQPVGSPLSLECTVEGTSNPNLYWYRQAAGRGLQLLFYSVGIGQISSEVPQNLSASRPQDRQFILSSKKLLLSDSGFYLCAWRPIGGDEQFFGPGTRLTVL.

J is TRBJ1-5 and V is TRBV7-9; 7 nucleotides align to TRBD1. Trimming removed 4 bases from V and 7 bases from J; junction bases left unmatched: 7. CDR3 size: 14 residues. Germline V lookup: CDR1 SEHNR, CDR2 FQNEAQ (reference sequence). Here the CDR3 DNA reads TGTGCCAGCAGCTCCCGACAGGGTGGACAGCCCCAGCATTTT. This translates into CASSSRQGGQPQHF.

The chain joins TRBV9 to TRBJ1-6; a possible D gene is TRBD1 (5 bases). Germline V gene lookup returns CDR1 SGDLS and CDR2 YYNGEE. Trimming pared 3 bases from V and 5 bases from J, leaving 12 bases between. The CDR3 length is 15 residues. For the CDR3, the DNA is TGTGCCAGCAGCGGGACATGGACCGATAATTCACCCCTCCACTTT. Translation gives CASSGTWTDNSPLHF.

The chain is built from TRBV19 and TRBJ2-7; TRBD1 is a possible D gene (6 bases). The CDR3 covers 15 residues. V was pared by 3 bases and J by 5 bases, with 17 bases between. The germline V gene has CDR1 LNHDA and CDR2 SQIVND (reference sequence). CDR3 DNA: TGTGCCAGTAGTATGGGCCAGGGGTTCATCCACGAGCAGTACTTC. This translates into CASSMGQGFIHEQYF. The complete variable domain, with remaining parts taken from reference TRBV19 and TRBJ2-7, reads DGGITQSPKYLFRKEGQNVTLSCEQNLNHDAMYWYRQDPGQGLRLIYYSQIVNDFQKGDIAEGYSVSREKKESFPLTVTSAQKNPTAFYLCASSMGQGFIHEQYFGPGTRLTVT.